The T cell receptor (beta chain) described here comes from a study of T cells in Graves' hyperthyroidism and ophthalmopathy (dated by TCRdb to between 2018 and 2021). Looking at the study overall: Peripheral blood samples were taken at the time of initial diagnosis, prior to any treatment. To identify distinguishing TCR V-J signatures, a discovery cohort of about 100 patients was used, comprising 43 with Graves' ophthalmopathy and about 59 with stable Graves' hyperthyroidism. An independent validation cohort of under 20 hyperthyroidism patients and about 16 patients who later progressed to ophthalmopathy tested prospective prediction of ophthalmopathy. For training and testing, the 100 patients in the discovery cohort were randomly divided in a 7:3 ratio. The study also compared thyroid tissue and blood T-cell repertoires from five or six Graves' hyperthyroidism patients. After blood sampling, hyperthyroidism patients were treated with methimazole at a starting dose of 30 mg daily, and ophthalmopathy patients were treated with high-dose intravenous methylprednisolone. According to the paper, TCR Vbeta CDR3 sequencing was carried out on some 140 peripheral blood samples, which came from fewer than 50 ophthalmopathy, under 80 hyperthyroidism and some 17 progressor patients.

Stable Graves' hyperthyroidism was defined as no progression to ophthalmopathy during 18 months of follow-up. Hyperthyroidism patients were newly diagnosed, had a disease duration of under 2 months, and were aged 18 to 65 years. The study excluded patients with uncontrolled infections, other autoimmune diseases, pregnancy or lactation. Clinical symptoms, serum thyroxine and TRAb, thyroid ultrasound, and orbital computed tomography formed the basis for the diagnoses. PBMCs were separated from roughly 9.3 ml of fresh peripheral blood using Ficoll-Paque density gradient centrifugation. Total RNA was extracted using Trizol reagent, and RNA quality was assessed on an Agilent 2100 Bioanalyzer. The TCR beta CDR3 regions were amplified from the RNA transcripts. For the first round of RT-PCR on the TCR CDR3, the HTBI primer set was used together with the Qiagen OneStep RT-PCR kit. The libraries were constructed in a second round of multiplex PCR and then size-selected and purified. Paired-end sequencing of the libraries was performed with 100 bp reads on an Illumina HiSeq2000. Turning to the authors' computational methods: SOAPnuke was used to process the raw data, with reads discarded if the reads contained adapters or uncalled bases, had a mean Phred below 15, or lacked an exact constant-primer or identifier match. High-quality paired reads were merged using COPE v1.2.5, and each unique nucleotide sequence was defined as a clonotype. MiTCR v1.1 was used to align the clonotypes against IMGT TRBV, TRBD and TRBJ reference segments. The analysis included only V-J combinations with a frequency above 0.0001, which together covered around 99% of the repertoires. The TCS score was defined as the ratio of F50 (clonal expansion) to E x V (chaos), calculated using BLOSUM62-based TCRdist between CDR3 peptides within each V-J. Welch's t-statistics and random forest reduced 500 to 650 V-J features to about 13, which were used in a naive Bayes classifier (R e1071). Using fastp at Q25 and MiXCR, TCRdb reprocessed the public reads and kept productive beta chains. Every entry covers one CDR3 protein and lists the most common genes and DNA from its rows. For this entry, the V and J calls and clone size follow TCRdb and not the study's own pipeline. The table for this sample lists around 560,000 distinct CDR3 sequences; 15% to 20% of them were counted only once. The ten most abundant clones make up roughly 18% of the sample.

CDR1 MNHEY and CDR2 SMNVEV are derived from the germline V gene (reference sequence). From the cysteine up to the phenylalanine, the CDR3 has a length of 14 residues. Only the CDR3 DNA stays, 42 bases, in frame from base 1. V is cut back by 5 bases and J by 4 bases, with 7 bases in the junction unmatched. What the study reported, not specific to this receptor: No statistical method was used to set the sample size in advance, and investigators knew the group allocation. In validation, progression to ophthalmopathy was predicted by the model with around 70% sensitivity and around 75% specificity, a median of roughly 6.4 months before onset. In cross-validation, a model built on a 13 V-J signature told ophthalmopathy apart from stable hyperthyroidism with 85% to 90% sensitivity and 81% to 82% specificity, and in testing the same model reached 80%/75%. Most expanded thyroid clonotypes (frequency above 0.001) were also found in blood, which suggests that blood repertoires may mirror thyroid immune responses.

A few counts support this clonotype. There is no known antigen for this receptor. No quality values exist for individual bases; no much larger clone is one base distant. The chain is made from TRBV27 and TRBJ1-2; TRBD1 fits 7 bases in the junction. The material sequenced was blood. This receptor was obtained from a woman aged 18 to 35 with Graves' hyperthyroidism. The nucleotides are TGTGCCAGCAGTCTCCGACAGGGTCCCTATGGCTACACCTTC. Its protein product is CASSLRQGPYGYTF.